This T cell receptor (beta chain) is from a study of CD8+ T cells in alopecia areata. In each case, RNA was isolated and then reverse transcribed into cDNA as the sequencing template. TCRdb's copy holds only in-frame clones and misses some; the assay was immunoSEQ multiplex PCR. The table lists some 180,000 clones, about 51% of them singletons. V was shortened by 4 bases and J by 6 bases, with 9 bases between the two germline ends. Germline assignment: CDR1 PRHDT and CDR2 FYEKMQ (reference sequence). The CDR3 consists of 12 residues. Indicated treatment: oral pan-JAK inhibitor, 5-10 mg twice daily. This TCR was recovered from a human donor with alopecia areata. This chain links TRBV13 with TRBJ1-1; D remains ambiguous. The material was CD8+ T cells sorted from blood, obtained at week 52, from a patient treated with tofacitinib. The CDR3 bases are TGTGCCAGCAGCTCCCAGTGGGCTGAAGCTTTCTTT. Its protein product is CASSSQWAEAFF.